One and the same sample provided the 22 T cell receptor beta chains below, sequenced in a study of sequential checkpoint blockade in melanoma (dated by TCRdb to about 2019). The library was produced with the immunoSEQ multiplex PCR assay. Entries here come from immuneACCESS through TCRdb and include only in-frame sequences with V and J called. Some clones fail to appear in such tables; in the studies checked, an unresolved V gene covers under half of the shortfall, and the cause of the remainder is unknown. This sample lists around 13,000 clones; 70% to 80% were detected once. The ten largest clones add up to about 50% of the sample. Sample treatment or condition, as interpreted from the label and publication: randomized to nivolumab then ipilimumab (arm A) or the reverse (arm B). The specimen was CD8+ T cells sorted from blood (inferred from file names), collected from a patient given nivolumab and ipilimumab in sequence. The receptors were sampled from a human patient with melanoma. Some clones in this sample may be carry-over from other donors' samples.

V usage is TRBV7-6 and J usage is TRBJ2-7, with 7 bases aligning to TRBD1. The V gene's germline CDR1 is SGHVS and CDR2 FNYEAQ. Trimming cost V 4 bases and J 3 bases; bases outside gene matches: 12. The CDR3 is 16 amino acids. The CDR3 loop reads CASSSAETGKGYEQYF. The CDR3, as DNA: TGTGCCAGCAGCTCAGCCGAGACAGGGAAGGGCTACGAGCAGTACTTC.

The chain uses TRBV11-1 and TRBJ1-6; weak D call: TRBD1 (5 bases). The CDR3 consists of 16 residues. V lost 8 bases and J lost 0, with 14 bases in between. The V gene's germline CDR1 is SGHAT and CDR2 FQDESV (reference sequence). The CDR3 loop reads CASAPYRSSYNSPLHF. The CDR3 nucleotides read TGTGCCAGCGCACCTTACAGGAGCTCCTATAATTCACCCCTCCACTTT.

DNA of the CDR3: TGTGCCAGCAGCCGAGGGGGTGATGGCACAGATACGCAGTATTTT. This sequence encodes CASSRGGDGTDTQYF. The chain is built from TRBV7-7 and TRBJ2-3; tentative D call: TRBD1 (6 bases). With 5 bases removed from V and 1 base from J, the gap between germline ends came to 13 bases. The germline gives CDR1 SSHAT, CDR2 FNYEAQ (reference sequence). The CDR3 totals 15 residues.

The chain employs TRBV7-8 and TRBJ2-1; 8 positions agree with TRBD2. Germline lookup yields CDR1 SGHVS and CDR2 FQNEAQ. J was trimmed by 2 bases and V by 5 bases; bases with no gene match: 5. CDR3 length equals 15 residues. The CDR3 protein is CASSAGGATYNEQFF. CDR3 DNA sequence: TGTGCCAGCAGCGCCGGGGGGGCCACCTACAATGAGCAGTTCTTC.

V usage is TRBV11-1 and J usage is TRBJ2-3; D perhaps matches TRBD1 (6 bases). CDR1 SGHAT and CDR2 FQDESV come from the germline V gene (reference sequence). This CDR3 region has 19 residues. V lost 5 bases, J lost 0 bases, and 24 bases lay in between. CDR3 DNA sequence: TGTGCCAGCAGCCCTTCTATAGGACAGTATCGTCCTAGCACAGATACGCAGTATTTT. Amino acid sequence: CASSPSIGQYRPSTDTQYF.

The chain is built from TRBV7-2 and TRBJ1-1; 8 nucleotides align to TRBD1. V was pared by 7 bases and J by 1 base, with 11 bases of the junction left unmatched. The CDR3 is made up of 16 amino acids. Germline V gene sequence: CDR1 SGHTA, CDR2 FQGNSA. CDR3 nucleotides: TGTGCCAGCATTAGGCGGACAGGGCAGGGGAACACTGAAGCTTTCTTT. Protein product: CASIRRTGQGNTEAFF.

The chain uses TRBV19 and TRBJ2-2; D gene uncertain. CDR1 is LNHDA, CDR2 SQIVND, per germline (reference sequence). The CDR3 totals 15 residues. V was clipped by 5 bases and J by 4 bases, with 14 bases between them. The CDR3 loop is CASSPEPKLTGELFF. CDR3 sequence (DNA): TGTGCCAGTAGTCCCGAACCGAAGCTCACCGGGGAGCTGTTTTTT.

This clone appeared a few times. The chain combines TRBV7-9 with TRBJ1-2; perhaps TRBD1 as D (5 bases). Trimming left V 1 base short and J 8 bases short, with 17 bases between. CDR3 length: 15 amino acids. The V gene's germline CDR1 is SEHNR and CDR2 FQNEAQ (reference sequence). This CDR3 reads CASSLDGGMRRGYTF. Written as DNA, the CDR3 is TGTGCCAGCAGCTTAGATGGGGGGATGAGAAGGGGCTACACCTTC.

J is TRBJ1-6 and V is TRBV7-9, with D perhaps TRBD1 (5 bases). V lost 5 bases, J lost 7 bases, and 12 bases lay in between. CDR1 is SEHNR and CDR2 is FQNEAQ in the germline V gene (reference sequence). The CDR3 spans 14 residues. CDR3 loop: CASSGLSGNSPLHF. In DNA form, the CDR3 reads TGTGCCAGCAGCGGATTATCAGGGAATTCACCCCTCCACTTT. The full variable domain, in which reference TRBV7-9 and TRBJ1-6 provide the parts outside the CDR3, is DTGVSQNPRHKITKRGQNVTFRCDPISEHNRLYWYRQTLGQGPEFLTYFQNEAQLEKSRLLSDRFSAERPKGSFSTLEIQRTEQGDSAMYLCASSGLSGNSPLHFGNGTRLTVT.

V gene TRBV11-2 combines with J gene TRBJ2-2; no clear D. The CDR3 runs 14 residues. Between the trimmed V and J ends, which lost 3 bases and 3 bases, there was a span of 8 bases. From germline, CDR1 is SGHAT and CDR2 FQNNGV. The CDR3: CASSLPDYTGELFF. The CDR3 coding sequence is TGTGCCAGCAGCTTGCCCGACTACACCGGGGAGCTGTTTTTT.

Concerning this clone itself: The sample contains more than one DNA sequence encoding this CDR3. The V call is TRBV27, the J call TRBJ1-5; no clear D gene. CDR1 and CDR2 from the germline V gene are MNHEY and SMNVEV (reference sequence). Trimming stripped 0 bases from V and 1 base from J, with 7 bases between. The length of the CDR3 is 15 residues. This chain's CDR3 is CASSLSGGSNQPQHF. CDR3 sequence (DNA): TGTGCCAGCAGTTTATCCGGAGGGAGCAATCAGCCCCAGCATTTT.

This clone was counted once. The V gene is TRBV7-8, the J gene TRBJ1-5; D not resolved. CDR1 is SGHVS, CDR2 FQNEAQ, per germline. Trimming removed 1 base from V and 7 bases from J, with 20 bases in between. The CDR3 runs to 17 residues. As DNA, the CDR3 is TGTGCCAGCAGCTTAGGAGGTGGGCTCGGGGTTCGACAGCCCCAGCATTTT. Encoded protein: CASSLGGGLGVRQPQHF.

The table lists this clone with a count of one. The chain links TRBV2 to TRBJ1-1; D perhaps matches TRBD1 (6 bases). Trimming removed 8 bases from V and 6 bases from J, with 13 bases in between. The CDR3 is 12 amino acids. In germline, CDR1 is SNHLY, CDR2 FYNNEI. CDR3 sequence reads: CASDGGTAEAFF. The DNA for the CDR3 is TGTGCCAGCGATGGGGGCACTGCTGAAGCTTTCTTT.

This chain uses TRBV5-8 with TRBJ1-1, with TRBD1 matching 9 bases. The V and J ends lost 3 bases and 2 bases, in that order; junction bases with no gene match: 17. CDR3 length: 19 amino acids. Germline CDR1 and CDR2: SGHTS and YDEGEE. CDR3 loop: CASSSPTYRGQGGNTEAFF. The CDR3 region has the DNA TGTGCCAGCAGCTCTCCAACCTACAGGGGGCAAGGCGGCAACACTGAAGCTTTCTTT.

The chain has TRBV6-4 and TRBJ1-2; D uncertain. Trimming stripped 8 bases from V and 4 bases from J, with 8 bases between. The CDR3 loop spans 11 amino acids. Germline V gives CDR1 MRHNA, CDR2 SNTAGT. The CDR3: CASFSSYGYTF. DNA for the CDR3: TGTGCCAGCTTTTCCTCCTATGGCTACACCTTC.

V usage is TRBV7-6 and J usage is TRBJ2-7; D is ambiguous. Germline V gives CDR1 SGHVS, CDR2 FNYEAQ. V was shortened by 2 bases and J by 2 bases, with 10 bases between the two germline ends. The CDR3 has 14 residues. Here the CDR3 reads CASSLSAGTYEQYF. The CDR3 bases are TGTGCCAGCAGCTTAAGCGCCGGAACCTACGAGCAGTACTTC.

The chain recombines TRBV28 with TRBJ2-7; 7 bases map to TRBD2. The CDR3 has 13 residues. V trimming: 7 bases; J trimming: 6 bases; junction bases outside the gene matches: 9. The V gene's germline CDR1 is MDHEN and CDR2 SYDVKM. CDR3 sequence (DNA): TGTGCCAGCATGCGCGGGGGACTGAGCGAGCAGTACTTC. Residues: CASMRGGLSEQYF. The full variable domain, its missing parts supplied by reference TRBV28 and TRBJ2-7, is DVKVTQSSRYLVKRTGEKVFLECVQDMDHENMFWYRQDPGLGLRLIYFSYDVKMKEKGDIPEGYSVSREKKERFSLILESASTNQTSMYLCASMRGGLSEQYFGPGTRLTVT.

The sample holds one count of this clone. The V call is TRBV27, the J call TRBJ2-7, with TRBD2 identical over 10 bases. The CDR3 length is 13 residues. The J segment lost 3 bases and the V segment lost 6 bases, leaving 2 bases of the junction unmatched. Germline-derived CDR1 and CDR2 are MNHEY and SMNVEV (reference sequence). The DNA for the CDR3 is TGTGCCAGCAGGGGACTAGCGATCTACGAGCAGTACTTC. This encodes CASRGLAIYEQYF.

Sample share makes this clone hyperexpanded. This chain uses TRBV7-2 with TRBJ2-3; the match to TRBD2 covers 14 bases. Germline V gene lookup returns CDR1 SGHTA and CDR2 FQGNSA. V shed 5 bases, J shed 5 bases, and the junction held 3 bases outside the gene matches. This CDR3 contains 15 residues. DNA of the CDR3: TGTGCCAGCAGCAACGGACTAGCGGGGGGAGATACGCAGTATTTT. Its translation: CASSNGLAGGDTQYF.

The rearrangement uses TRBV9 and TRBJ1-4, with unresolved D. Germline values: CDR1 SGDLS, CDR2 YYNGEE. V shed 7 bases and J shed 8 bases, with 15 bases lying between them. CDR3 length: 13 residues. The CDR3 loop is CASGSPRGEKLFF. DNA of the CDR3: TGTGCCAGCGGGTCGCCCCGAGGGGAAAAACTGTTTTTT.

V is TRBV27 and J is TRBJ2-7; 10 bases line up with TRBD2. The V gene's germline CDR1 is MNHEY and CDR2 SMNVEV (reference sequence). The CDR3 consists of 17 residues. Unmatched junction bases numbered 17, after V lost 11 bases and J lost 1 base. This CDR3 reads CASFGPSGGRGSYEQYF. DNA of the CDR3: TGTGCCTCATTTGGGCCTAGCGGGGGCCGAGGTTCCTACGAGCAGTACTTC.

Here the CDR3 reads CASSVSDYGYTF. CDR3 in DNA: TGTGCCAGCAGTGTTTCGGACTATGGCTACACCTTC. This chain joins TRBV25-1 and TRBJ1-2; no reliable D call. CDR1 is MGHDK and CDR2 is SYGVNS in the germline V gene. Trimming removed 4 bases at V and 3 bases at J, with 6 bases between. This CDR3 spans 12 amino acids.